This T cell receptor (beta chain) was identified in a study of blood T cell repertoires in COVID-19. Turning to the study itself: Spain, Italy and the United States supplied samples that represented acute and convalescent COVID-19. T cells, B-cell-depleted T cells, or PBMCs supplied cDNA or gDNA.

Trimming cost V 1 base and J 7 bases, with 11 bases left between them. CDR1 is SGHTA and CDR2 is FQGTGA in the germline V gene. The CDR3 covers 15 residues. In the original processing: Estimates of nucleated cell counts were drawn from the amplification of reference gene primers. This table comes from immunoSEQ multiplex PCR, and its TCRdb copy is limited to in-frame clones, with some not included. V and J calls and clone size come straight from that table; D and trimming were deduced from the DNA. The sample lists 260,000 or so clones; roughly 87% were seen once. The receptor was isolated from a young man with active or convalescent COVID-19. The sequenced material came from peripheral blood. The chain is built from TRBV7-3 and TRBJ1-6; D call uncertain. In DNA, the CDR3 is TGTGCCAGCAGCTTAAATGGAGTAGGCAATTCACCCCTCCACTTT. Translated, it gives CASSLNGVGNSPLHF.